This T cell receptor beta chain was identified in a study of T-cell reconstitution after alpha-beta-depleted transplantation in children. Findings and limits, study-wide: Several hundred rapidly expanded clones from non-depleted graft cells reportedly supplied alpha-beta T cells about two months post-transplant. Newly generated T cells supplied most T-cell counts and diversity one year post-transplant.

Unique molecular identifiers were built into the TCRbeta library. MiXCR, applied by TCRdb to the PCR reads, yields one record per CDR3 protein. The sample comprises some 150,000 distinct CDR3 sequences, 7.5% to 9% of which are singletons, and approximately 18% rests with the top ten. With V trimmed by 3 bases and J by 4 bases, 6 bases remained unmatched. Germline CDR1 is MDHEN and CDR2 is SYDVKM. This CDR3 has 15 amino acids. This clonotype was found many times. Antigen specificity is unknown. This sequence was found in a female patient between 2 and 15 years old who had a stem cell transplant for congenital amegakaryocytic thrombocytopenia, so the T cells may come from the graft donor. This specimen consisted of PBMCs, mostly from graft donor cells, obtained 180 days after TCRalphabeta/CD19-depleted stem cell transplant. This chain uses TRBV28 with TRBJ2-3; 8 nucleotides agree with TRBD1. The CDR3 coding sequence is TGTGCCAGCAGTTTTGTGGGACAGGTGGCAGATACGCAGTATTTT. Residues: CASSFVGQVADTQYF.